This T cell receptor beta chain derives from a study of T cells in localized non-small cell lung cancer. The CDR3 runs 14 residues. Germline V gene sequence: CDR1 MNHNS, CDR2 SASEGT. Between the trimmed V and J ends, which lost 6 bases and 4 bases, there was a span of 15 bases. About this clone itself: What it recognizes is unknown.

Study-wide points: The appearance of a median roughly 58 of the top 100 tumor clones was seen in adjacent lung. Sequence data derive from only one tumor region, so heterogeneity remains possible. Tumor showed lower T cell clonality than uninvolved adjacent lung, where it was highest.

Assay: immunoSEQ multiplex PCR; the TCRdb copy retains only in-frame clones and omits some. The table lists about 15,000 clones, about 90% of them singletons. This sequence was found in a male donor aged 60 or over with stage II lung adenocarcinoma. The chain uses TRBV6-1 and TRBJ1-2; D is possibly TRBD1 (5 bases). The starting material was peripheral blood mononuclear cells, obtained before any cancer treatment. The CDR3 DNA reads TGTGCCAGCAGCCTGGGGCAGGGCTTCTATGGCTACACCTTC. Encoded protein: CASSLGQGFYGYTF.